The 21 T cell receptor beta chains presented below share a single source sample, sequenced in a study of long-term antiretroviral therapy in people with HIV. Sequencing relied on immunoSEQ assay v3.0, run at survey level. Clones were sequenced by immunoSEQ multiplex PCR, and TCRdb holds only the in-frame ones, with some missing. The sample holds about 29,000 clones, about 88% seen once. Sequenced here: unsorted PBMCs, sampled approximately 5 years before starting antiretroviral therapy. The receptors derive from a man aged 50 or older with HIV.

This chain joins TRBV14 and TRBJ2-1; 8 nucleotides align to TRBD1. The CDR3 runs 19 residues. Germline CDR1 is SGHDN and CDR2 is FVKESK. V was clipped by 2 bases and J by 5 bases; unmatched bases: 17. CDR3 nucleotide sequence: TGTGCCAGCAGCCAATTTTTGGGCCGGTCGAGGGACAGGAACAATGAGCAGTTCTTC. Translated: CASSQFLGRSRDRNNEQFF.

The V gene is TRBV27, the J gene TRBJ2-5, with 16 bases aligning to TRBD2. The germline CDR1 and CDR2 sequences are MNHEY and SMNVEV (reference sequence). V lost 5 bases to trimming and J lost 5 bases; unmatched junction nucleotides: 8. This CDR3 is built from 17 residues. The CDR3 nucleotides read TGTGCCAGCAGTCCCCGGGGACTAGCGGGGGGGCTGGAGACCCAGTACTTC. It translates to CASSPRGLAGGLETQYF.

This chain connects TRBV19 to TRBJ2-3, with 15 bases aligning to TRBD2. The CDR3 runs to 18 residues. Germline CDR1 reads LNHDA; CDR2 reads SQIVND (reference sequence). The V and J ends lost 5 bases and 3 bases, in that order; junction bases with no gene match: 9. This chain's CDR3 is CASSRWTSGRAGTDTQYF. In DNA, the CDR3 is TGTGCCAGTAGTCGATGGACTAGCGGGAGGGCTGGGACAGATACGCAGTATTTT.

This clone was observed a handful of times. This rearrangement joins TRBV5-6 to TRBJ1-1; no clear D gene. Germline assignment: CDR1 SGHDT and CDR2 YYEEEE. This CDR3 is 12 amino acids long. V was cut by 4 bases and J by 3 bases, with 7 bases left in between. The CDR3 DNA reads as TGTGCCAGCAGCATCCAGGACACTGAAGCTTTCTTT. Translated, it gives CASSIQDTEAFF.

A note on this clone: Distinct nucleotide sequences in the sample also encode this CDR3. The rearrangement uses TRBV9 and TRBJ1-5, with D possibly matching TRBD1 (6 bases). This CDR3 spans 15 amino acids. CDR1 is SGDLS and CDR2 is YYNGEE in the germline V gene. V dropped 4 bases and J dropped 0 bases, with 11 bases sitting between them. The CDR3 DNA is TGTGCCAGCAGCCCTGGAGGGGGTAGCAATCAGCCCCAGCATTTT. Translated, it gives CASSPGGGSNQPQHF.

V usage is TRBV9 and J usage is TRBJ2-3; 8 bases are a match to TRBD2. The ends lost 0 bases at V and 4 bases at J; junction bases unmatched: 7. This CDR3 is 16 amino acids long. Germline loops: CDR1 SGDLS, CDR2 YYNGEE. CDR3 sequence (DNA): TGTGCCAGCAGCGTAGACGGGGGGGCCCTCCCAGATACGCAGTATTTT. This gives the protein CASSVDGGALPDTQYF.

This chain connects TRBV30 to TRBJ1-6, with 10 bases identical to TRBD1. The CDR3 is 13 residues long. V lost 2 bases, J lost 10 bases, and 2 bases stayed unmatched. Germline CDR1 and CDR2: GTSNPN and SVGIG (reference sequence). The CDR3 sequence: CAWSRDRGSPLHF. The CDR3 bases are TGTGCCTGGAGTCGGGACAGGGGCTCACCCCTCCACTTT.

The rearrangement links TRBV7-3 to TRBJ2-3; TRBD2 might be the D (6 bases). CDR3 length: 15 residues. Per germline, CDR1 SGHTA and CDR2 FQGTGA. V was trimmed by 3 bases and J by 2 bases, leaving 12 bases between them. The CDR3: CASSFMGGDTDTQYF. The CDR3 DNA is TGTGCCAGCAGCTTTATGGGGGGTGACACAGATACGCAGTATTTT.

The chain joins TRBV5-4 to TRBJ1-1; D is possibly TRBD1 (6 bases). The ends were cut back, 5 bases at V and 5 bases at J, with 16 bases in the middle. The CDR3 extends over 14 amino acids. The germline V gene has CDR1 SGHNT and CDR2 YYREEE (reference sequence). DNA for the CDR3: TGTGCCAGCAGTAGAAGGGGGATTCGGACTGAAGCTTTCTTT. Protein: CASSRRGIRTEAFF.

With respect to this clone: Compared with germline, one end of the junction differs, possibly owing to a read error. The chain uses TRBV7-7 and TRBJ2-5; 10 bases align to TRBD1. Per germline, CDR1 SSHAT and CDR2 FNYEAQ (reference sequence). The CDR3 extends over 15 amino acids. CDR3 coding DNA: TGTGCTAGCAGCTTAACCGGGACAGGGGAAGAGACCCAGTACTTC. Protein: CASSLTGTGEETQYF.

This clone has just one count. The CDR3 loop reads CASSADLNTEAFF. The CDR3 coding sequence is TGTGCCAGCAGCGCCGACTTGAACACTGAAGCTTTCTTT. This chain joins TRBV7-6 and TRBJ1-1; D call uncertain. Germline CDR1 SGHVS, CDR2 FNYEAQ. V gave up 5 bases and J gave up 0 bases, with 7 bases separating them. The CDR3 covers 13 residues.

V is TRBV11-2 and J is TRBJ2-2; D may be TRBD1 (6 bases). This CDR3 has 16 amino acids. The V end lost 5 bases, the J end lost 1 base, and 14 bases lay between the germline ends. The germline gives CDR1 SGHAT, CDR2 FQNNGV. CDR3: CASSRQGGQNTGELFF. CDR3 bases: TGTGCCAGCAGCAGACAAGGGGGTCAGAACACCGGGGAGCTGTTTTTT.

V gene TRBV10-2 combines with J gene TRBJ1-5; D gene unclear. Trimming took off 7 bases at V and 2 bases at J, with 12 bases between the two ends. This CDR3 comprises 14 residues. Per germline, CDR1 WSHSY and CDR2 SAAADI. The CDR3 nucleotides read TGCGCCAGCACCGAGGTCTTGGGCAATCAGCCCCAGCATTTT. Amino acid sequence: CASTEVLGNQPQHF.

The chain has TRBV19 and TRBJ1-1; D remains unclear. This CDR3 contains 11 residues. Trimming took 6 bases from V and 5 from J, leaving 7 bases between them. Per the germline V gene, CDR1 is LNHDA and CDR2 is SQIVND (reference sequence). Written as DNA, the CDR3 is TGTGCCAGTAGCGTCAGGACTGAAGCTTTCTTT. This codes for CASSVRTEAFF.

The chain is built from TRBV7-9 and TRBJ1-1; D gene unclear. The CDR3 loop spans 13 amino acids. Germline V gene sequence: CDR1 SEHNR, CDR2 FQNEAQ (reference sequence). Deletions cut 3 bases from V and 1 base from J, with 6 bases between. DNA of the CDR3: TGTGCCAGCAGCTTTACAGAGAACACTGAAGCTTTCTTT. Amino acids: CASSFTENTEAFF.

This chain links TRBV5-1 with TRBJ1-5, with a weak D call TRBD1 (5 bases). This CDR3 region has 13 residues. V was clipped by 1 base and J by 6 bases, with 8 bases between them. CDR1 SGHRS and CDR2 YFSETQ come from the germline V gene. Here the CDR3 DNA reads TGCGCCAGCAGCTTGTTTGGGGGTCAGCCCCAGCATTTT. Translating it yields CASSLFGGQPQHF.

The chain employs TRBV29-1 and TRBJ2-1; TRBD2 aligns across 8 bases. With 2 bases clipped from V and 0 bases from J, the junction kept 9 bases outside the gene matches. This CDR3 is built from 17 residues. The V gene's germline CDR1 is SQVTM and CDR2 ANQGSEA. In nucleotides, the CDR3 is TGCAGCGTTGAACATAGCGGGGTGCTAAGCTCCTACAATGAGCAGTTCTTC. The encoded protein is CSVEHSGVLSSYNEQFF.

The chain employs TRBV18 and TRBJ1-2; 9 bases map to TRBD1. CDR3 length equals 13 residues. Germline loops: CDR1 KGHSH, CDR2 LQKENI. V lost 3 bases and J lost 6; bases outside the gene matches: 2. This CDR3 reads CASSPRDRDGYTF. The CDR3, as DNA: TGTGCCAGCTCACCTAGGGACAGGGATGGCTACACCTTC.

In this sample, this clone turned up once. The rearrangement joins TRBV4-3 to TRBJ2-1; 8 bases agree with TRBD2. Per germline, CDR1 LGHNA and CDR2 YSLEER. The CDR3 totals 16 residues. The ends lost 5 bases at V and 1 base at J; junction bases unmatched: 7. The CDR3 nucleotides are TGCGCCAGCAGCAGATCCGGGACTAGGTCCTACAATGAGCAGTTCTTC. This gives the protein CASSRSGTRSYNEQFF.

The chain recombines TRBV5-1 with TRBJ2-1; a weak D match, TRBD2 (7 bases). The ends were cut back, 0 bases at V and 9 bases at J, with 16 bases in the middle. CDR3 size: 15 residues. Germline CDR1 and CDR2: SGHRS and YFSETQ. The CDR3 protein is CASSLVGGASGEQFF. CDR3 sequence (DNA): TGCGCCAGCAGCTTGGTTGGGGGGGCCTCAGGTGAGCAGTTCTTC. The whole variable domain, remainder taken from reference TRBV5-1 and TRBJ2-1, is KAGVTQTPRYLIKTRGQQVTLSCSPISGHRSVSWYQQTPGQGLQFLFEYFSETQRNKGNFPGRFSGRQFSNSRSEMNVSTLELGDSALYLCASSLVGGASGEQFFGPGTRLTVL.

A single count supports this clone. The CDR3 DNA reads TGTGCCTGCGCGGGACTAACTTCCTACGAGCAGTACTTC. Its translation: CACAGLTSYEQYF. The gene calls are TRBV30 and TRBJ2-7; 7 nucleotides match TRBD2. The germline gives CDR1 GTSNPN, CDR2 SVGIG (reference sequence). Trimming removed 6 bases from V and 1 base from J; junction bases left unmatched: 6. The CDR3 is 13 residues long.